These 23 T cell receptor beta chains came from one sample sequenced in a study of neurological immune-mediated disorders. TCRdb redid the calling of the 5' RACE reads with MiXCR, one entry per CDR3 protein. This repertoire shows 84,000 or so distinct CDR3 sequences, around 4% found once; its top ten account for around 6%. Time point given: longitudinal time-point 3. Sequencing used PBMCs. Every receptor here comes from a woman aged 55-69 years with multiple sclerosis.

The sample holds many counts of this clonotype. V is TRBV20-1 and J is TRBJ1-4; maybe TRBD1 (5 bases). The CDR3 length is 15 residues. Germline CDR1 and CDR2: DFQATT and SNEGSKA (reference sequence). Between the trimmed V and J ends, which lost 5 bases and 3 bases, there was a span of 16 bases. For the CDR3, the DNA is TGCAGTGCTTCGCGGGGAGGGGCCTCTAATGAAAAACTGTTTTTT. This translates into CSASRGGASNEKLFF.

Ten or more counts support this clonotype. The V call is TRBV7-9, the J call TRBJ2-5; TRBD1 agrees at 9 bases. CDR1 and CDR2 (germline): SEHNR, FQNEAQ (reference sequence). The CDR3 is 16 residues long. V lost 6 bases to trimming and J lost 4 bases; unmatched junction nucleotides: 12. The CDR3 protein is CASSKDPGTGLETQYF. CDR3 bases: TGTGCCAGCAGTAAAGACCCCGGGACAGGGTTAGAGACCCAGTACTTC.

The V and J genes are TRBV12-3 or TRBV12-4 and TRBJ2-1; D gene ambiguous. Trimming took 7 bases from V and 5 from J, leaving 6 bases between them. The CDR3 extends over 11 amino acids. In DNA form, the CDR3 reads TGTGCCAGCATCTCGAACAATGAGCAGTTCTTC. Protein sequence: CASISNNEQFF.

This clonotype has a handful of counts. The rearrangement joins TRBV25-1 to TRBJ2-5, with no clear D. Germline CDR1 MGHDK, CDR2 SYGVNS. CDR3 length: 14 amino acids. V was cut by 2 bases and J by 1 base, with 8 bases left in between. This CDR3 is CASSESGPQETQYF. The DNA for the CDR3 is TGTGCCAGCAGTGAAAGTGGTCCCCAAGAGACCCAGTACTTC. The variable domain in full, completed from reference TRBV25-1 and TRBJ2-5, reads EADIYQTPRYLVIGTGKKITLECSQTMGHDKMYWYQQDPGMELHLIHYSYGVNSTEKGDLSSESTVSRIRTEHFPLTLESARPSHTSQYLCASSESGPQETQYFGPGTRLLVL.

This clonotype occurred many times. The V gene is TRBV28, the J gene TRBJ1-2; no clear D. This CDR3 is 13 amino acids long. Germline CDR1 MDHEN, CDR2 SYDVKM. V gave up 8 bases and J gave up 3 bases, with 13 bases separating them. The CDR3 coding sequence is TGTGCCAGCCTGAGCGGCGATGACTATGGCTACACCTTC. This encodes CASLSGDDYGYTF.

This clonotype was seen at least ten times. The rearrangement joins TRBV6-5 to TRBJ2-1, with unresolved D. V was pared by 6 bases and J by 6 bases, with 12 bases between. CDR1 and CDR2 (germline): MNHEY, SVGAGI. The CDR3 contains 13 residues. The CDR3 coding sequence is TGTGCCAGCAGCCCCCAAGTCCCCAATGAGCAGTTCTTC. Its protein is CASSPQVPNEQFF.

V usage is TRBV18 and J usage is TRBJ1-5; D is uncertain. The V gene lost 3 bases and the J gene lost 2 bases, with 8 bases spanning the gap. Germline values: CDR1 KGHSH, CDR2 LQKENI. The CDR3 is 14 amino acids. The CDR3 reads CASSPVGGNQPQHF. The CDR3, as DNA: TGTGCCAGCTCACCGGTTGGAGGCAATCAGCCCCAGCATTTT.

This clonotype has a count of ten or more. CDR3 sequence: CASSLVRQTNYGYTF. The CDR3 nucleotides read TGCGCCAGCAGCTTGGTGCGACAGACTAACTATGGCTACACCTTC. This chain uses TRBV5-1 with TRBJ1-2; possibly TRBD1 for D (5 bases). V was pared by 0 bases and J by 0 bases, with 9 bases between. The CDR3 runs to 15 residues. CDR1 SGHRS and CDR2 YFSETQ come from the germline V gene.

This clonotype was detected many times. The chain has TRBV5-1 and TRBJ2-1; TRBD2 matches at 12 bases. Trimming cost V 0 bases and J 9 bases; bases outside gene matches: 13. Germline V CDR1 and CDR2: SGHRS, YFSETQ. The CDR3 contains 18 residues. DNA of the CDR3: TGCGCCAGCAGCTTGGAGCCCTCCCTAGCGGGGGGGCGGGGTGAGCAGTTCTTC. Translating it yields CASSLEPSLAGGRGEQFF.

This clonotype appeared many times. The genes are TRBV5-1 and TRBJ1-1, with 7 bases identical to TRBD1. V dropped 4 bases and J dropped 1; count of bases not matched to a gene: 4. The CDR3 is 14 residues long. Germline loops: CDR1 SGHRS, CDR2 YFSETQ. The chain's CDR3 is CASSQQGKNTEAFF. The CDR3 DNA reads TGCGCCAGCAGCCAACAGGGGAAGAACACTGAAGCTTTCTTT.

V gene TRBV10-1 combines with J gene TRBJ2-5; 7 bases align to TRBD1. The germline V gene has CDR1 WNHNN and CDR2 SYGVQD (reference sequence). Unmatched junction bases numbered 5, after V lost 4 bases and J lost 3 bases. The CDR3 covers 14 residues. CDR3 region: CASSARDSKETQYF. In DNA, the CDR3 is TGCGCCAGCAGTGCCAGGGACAGCAAAGAGACCCAGTACTTC.

This clonotype occurred many times. This chain uses TRBV12-3 or TRBV12-4 with TRBJ2-7; D not resolved. This CDR3 has 12 residues. The V gene lost 6 bases and the J gene lost 2 bases, with 8 bases spanning the gap. The CDR3 nucleotides are TGTGCCAGCAGCGTGGAAGCCTACGAGCAGTACTTC. Its protein product is CASSVEAYEQYF.

This clonotype was recorded many times. The V and J genes are TRBV20-1 and TRBJ1-2; 8 bases line up with TRBD1. V lost 0 bases, J lost 6 bases, and 3 bases stayed unmatched. CDR1 and CDR2 from the germline V gene are DFQATT and SNEGSKA (reference sequence). This CDR3 has 13 amino acids. The CDR3, as DNA: TGCAGTGCTAGAGATTTCAGGGGGCATGGCTACACCTTC. It codes for CSARDFRGHGYTF.

This clonotype was seen ten or more times. V and J are TRBV5-6 and TRBJ2-1; D is possibly TRBD2 (6 bases). The V gene's germline CDR1 is SGHDT and CDR2 YYEEEE. This CDR3 is 16 amino acids long. The V end was cut by 5 bases, the J end by 2 bases, with 17 bases between. This CDR3 reads CASSPPPGGPYNEQFF. The CDR3, as DNA: TGTGCCAGCAGTCCTCCTCCCGGGGGTCCCTACAATGAGCAGTTCTTC.

At least ten counts were recorded for this clonotype. The J gene is TRBJ1-6, the V gene TRBV3-1; a weak D match, TRBD1 (6 bases). V lost 0 bases and J 11 bases, leaving 17 bases between the germline ends. The CDR3 spans 16 residues. Germline V gene lookup returns CDR1 LGHDT and CDR2 YNNKEL (reference sequence). CDR3 DNA: TGTGCCAGCAGCCAAGATCTTCCGGGGGCGGGAGCACCCCTCCACTTT. This codes for CASSQDLPGAGAPLHF.

This clonotype has ten or more counts. This chain connects TRBV5-6 to TRBJ2-5, with 12 bases that match TRBD1. CDR1 is SGHDT and CDR2 is YYEEEE in the germline V gene. The CDR3 has 15 amino acids. With V trimmed by 2 bases and J by 5 bases, 4 bases remained unmatched. CDR3 loop: CASSLGTGGGETQYF. Here the CDR3 DNA reads TGTGCCAGCAGCTTAGGGACAGGGGGCGGGGAGACCCAGTACTTC.

This clonotype was detected ten times or more. This chain connects TRBV3-1 to TRBJ1-6; 12 bases line up with TRBD1. The V gene end was trimmed by 4 bases and the J gene end by 8 bases; junction bases not matched to a gene: 3. This CDR3 contains 15 residues. Germline V lookup: CDR1 LGHDT, CDR2 YNNKEL (reference sequence). The CDR3 here is CASSRGQGAYSPLHF. The CDR3 nucleotides are TGTGCCAGCAGCCGGGGACAGGGGGCGTATTCACCCCTCCACTTT.

This clonotype occurred many times. The chain combines TRBV4-1 with TRBJ1-2; a weak D match, TRBD1 (6 bases). CDR3 size: 15 residues. Germline V gene data show CDR1 as MGHRA and CDR2 as YSYEKL. Trimming cost V 4 bases and J 0 bases, with 12 bases left between them. CDR3 nucleotide sequence: TGCGCCAGCAGCCTCGACAGGACCTCTAACTATGGCTACACCTTC. Protein product: CASSLDRTSNYGYTF.

The table lists this clonotype with many counts. The chain recombines TRBV6-2 or TRBV6-3 with TRBJ2-1; perhaps TRBD1 as D (6 bases). CDR3 length equals 13 residues. From germline, CDR1 is MNHEY and CDR2 SVGEGT. Deletions cut 6 bases from V and 6 bases from J, with 12 bases between. The CDR3 bases are TGTGCCAGCAGACCTCAGGGGATCAATGAGCAGTTCTTC. Its translation is CASRPQGINEQFF.

This clonotype was seen repeatedly, ten times or more. The V call is TRBV10-1, the J call TRBJ1-5; weak D call: TRBD1 (5 bases). The V end lost 3 bases, the J end lost 4 bases, and 7 bases lay between the germline ends. Germline V CDR1 and CDR2: WNHNN, SYGVQD (reference sequence). The CDR3 has 13 residues. The CDR3 region is CASSDGGNQPQHF. CDR3 in DNA: TGCGCCAGCAGTGACGGGGGGAATCAGCCCCAGCATTTT.

This clonotype has ten or more counts. This chain connects TRBV20-1 to TRBJ2-5; 8 bases are a match to TRBD1. The CDR3 is 15 residues long. Germline V gene lookup returns CDR1 DFQATT and CDR2 SNEGSKA (reference sequence). V lost 3 bases and J lost 6; bases outside the gene matches: 12. CDR3 coding DNA: TGCAGTGCTAGCCGCGGACAGGGCACCGGCCAGACCCAGTACTTC. This encodes CSASRGQGTGQTQYF.

Many counts were recorded for this clonotype. J is TRBJ2-1 and V is TRBV27; D call uncertain. In germline, CDR1 is MNHEY, CDR2 SMNVEV (reference sequence). CDR3 length: 14 amino acids. Between the trimmed V and J ends, which lost 3 bases and 9 bases, there was a span of 15 bases. The CDR3 sequence: CASSLGTSGVEQFF. CDR3 sequence (DNA): TGTGCCAGCAGTTTGGGAACGTCTGGGGTTGAGCAGTTCTTC.

There are many counts of this clonotype. This rearrangement joins TRBV3-1 to TRBJ2-1, with 10 bases lining up with TRBD2. With 1 base clipped from V and 2 bases from J, the junction kept 2 bases outside the gene matches. Germline assignment: CDR1 LGHDT and CDR2 YNNKEL (reference sequence). The length of the CDR3 is 16 residues. The CDR3 loop is CASSQVAGGAYNEQFF. CDR3 nucleotides: TGTGCCAGCAGCCAAGTAGCGGGGGGTGCCTACAATGAGCAGTTCTTC.